The rows below give T cell receptor beta chains drawn from one sample of a study of blood T cell repertoires in COVID-19. TCRdb keeps only in-frame clones here, not all; method: immunoSEQ multiplex PCR. The sample lists about 380,000 clones, roughly four fifths seen once, with 0.85% to 1.2% in the top ten. The sequenced sample consisted of peripheral blood. These TCRs come from a human donor with acute or convalescent COVID-19. The donor label of this sample is uncertain. Both conserved end residues are part of each CDR3. The D gene is left open where the match is weak. Clone sizes are given selectively: once, few, many, or a class where the clone is expanded.

D	V	J	size	CDR3	DNA
TRBD2	TRBV10-2	TRBJ2-5	.	CASSDPGLAGGGQETQYF	TGCGCCAGCAGTGACCCGGGACTAGCGGGGGGAGGGCAAGAGACCCAGTACTTC
.	TRBV6-5	TRBJ1-1	.	CASRIQGMNTEAFF	TGTGCCAGCAGGATACAGGGCATGAACACTGAAGCTTTCTTT
.	TRBV6-1	TRBJ2-7	.	CASSDGSAGSYEQYF	TGTGCCAGCAGTGATGGGTCCGCAGGCTCCTACGAGCAGTACTTC
TRBD1	TRBV2	TRBJ1-4	.	CASSDQDRGLFNEKLFF	TGTGCCAGCAGTGATCAGGACAGGGGGCTTTTTAATGAAAAACTGTTTTTT
TRBD2	TRBV24-1	TRBJ2-1	.	CATSDPRTSGRANEQFF	TGTGCCACCAGTGACCCCAGAACTAGCGGGAGGGCGAATGAGCAGTTCTTC
TRBD2	TRBV6-2/TRBV6-3	TRBJ2-7	.	CASSYDASGNSYEQYF	TGTGCCAGCAGTTACGATGCTAGCGGGAACTCCTACGAGCAGTACTTC
.	TRBV27	TRBJ2-7	.	CASSSISPGTYEQYF	TGTGCCAGCAGTTCGATCTCCCCTGGCACCTACGAGCAGTACTTC
.	TRBV14	TRBJ1-1	.	CASSQETYTEAFF	TGTGCCAGCAGCCAAGAAACATACACTGAAGCTTTCTTT
TRBD1	TRBV5-4	TRBJ2-4	.	CASSLKTGAKNIQYF	TGTGCCAGCAGCTTGAAGACAGGGGCCAAAAACATTCAGTACTTC
TRBD2	TRBV14	TRBJ2-1	.	CASSQETASGIYNEQFF	TGTGCCAGCAGCCAAGAGACCGCTAGCGGAATCTACAATGAGCAGTTCTTC
.	TRBV7-2	TRBJ1-6	.	CASSLGGESPLHF	TGTGCCAGCAGCTTAGGGGGGGAATCACCCCTCCACTTT
TRBD1	TRBV3-1/TRBV3-2	TRBJ1-1	.	CASSQPGQGLRGAFF	TGTGCCAGCAGCCAACCGGGACAGGGATTGCGGGGAGCTTTCTTT
.	TRBV4-1	TRBJ1-5	.	CASSQVREANQPQHF	TGCGCCAGCAGCCAAGTACGGGAGGCAAATCAGCCCCAGCATTTT
.	TRBV5-4	TRBJ1-1	.	CASSFNTENTEAFF	TGTGCCAGCAGCTTCAATACAGAGAACACTGAAGCTTTCTTT
.	TRBV28	TRBJ1-2	.	CASSFQGFYGYTF	TGTGCCAGCAGTTTCCAGGGCTTCTATGGCTACACCTTC
TRBD1	TRBV7-2	TRBJ1-2	.	CASSILTGVGYTF	TGTGCCAGCAGCATTCTGACAGGGGTGGGCTACACCTTC
TRBD2	TRBV7-2	TRBJ2-1	.	CASSLVAGDLEQFF	TGTGCCAGCAGCTTAGTCGCGGGAGATCTTGAGCAGTTCTTC
.	TRBV5-8	TRBJ2-1	.	CASSLGGGPYNEQFF	TGTGCCAGCAGCTTGGGTGGGGGCCCCTACAATGAGCAGTTCTTC
TRBD2	TRBV6-1	TRBJ2-5	.	CASSEWGSGSQETQYF	TGTGCCAGCAGTGAATGGGGGAGCGGGAGTCAGGAGACCCAGTACTTC
.	TRBV28	TRBJ2-3	.	CASSLAQGPDTQYF	TGTGCCAGCAGTTTAGCGCAGGGTCCAGATACGCAGTATTTT
.	TRBV28	TRBJ2-7	.	CASSLDIPSYEQYF	TGTGCCAGCAGTCTGGACATACCCTCCTACGAGCAGTACTTC
.	TRBV5-1	TRBJ1-1	.	CASSLGREAFF	TGCGCCAGCAGCTTAGGGAGAGAAGCTTTCTTT
TRBD2	TRBV2	TRBJ2-3	.	CASSGWTSGRRNTQYF	TGTGCCAGCAGTGGTTGGACTAGCGGGAGGAGGAATACGCAGTATTTT
TRBD1	TRBV19	TRBJ1-5	.	CASTKGNRGFNQPQHF	TGTGCCAGTACCAAGGGGAACAGGGGATTCAATCAGCCCCAGCATTTT
TRBD1	TRBV6-5	TRBJ2-2	.	CATRTGGNTGELFF	TGTGCCACCAGGACAGGGGGCAACACCGGGGAGCTGTTTTTT
.	TRBV15	TRBJ1-2	.	CATSRQTNYGYTF	TGTGCCACCAGCAGACAAACTAACTATGGCTACACCTTC
.	TRBV7-9	TRBJ2-7	.	CASSGAVGGSYEQYF	TGTGCCAGCAGCGGGGCCGTCGGGGGCTCCTACGAGCAGTACTTC
.	TRBV2	TRBJ1-5	.	CASPSVGALGQPQHF	TGTGCCAGCCCTTCCGTAGGGGCATTGGGTCAGCCCCAGCATTTT
.	TRBV2	TRBJ1-3	.	CASSILNTIYF	TGTGCCAGCAGTATACTAAACACCATATATTTT
.	TRBV7-9	TRBJ2-7	.	CASSLLIPGVEQYF	TGTGCCAGCAGCTTGTTGATCCCAGGGGTCGAGCAGTACTTC
TRBD1	TRBV18	TRBJ1-2	.	CASSHPGQWNGYTF	TGTGCCAGCTCACATCCGGGACAGTGGAATGGCTACACCTTC
TRBD1	TRBV7-9	TRBJ1-2	.	CASSTWDRLSAIYGYTF	TGTGCCAGCAGCACTTGGGACAGGTTGTCAGCAATATATGGCTACACCTTC
.	TRBV30	TRBJ1-2	.	CAWARRQLNYGYTF	TGTGCCTGGGCCCGCCGACAGCTCAACTATGGCTACACCTTC
.	TRBV30	TRBJ1-5	.	CAWSVQDNQPQHF	TGTGCCTGGAGTGTACAGGACAATCAGCCCCAGCATTTT
TRBD2	TRBV28	TRBJ2-7	.	CASSFLGGTYEQYF	TGTGCCAGCAGTTTTTTGGGGGGGACCTACGAGCAGTACTTC
.	TRBV7-8	TRBJ2-3	few	CASSRSGNTDTQYF	TGTGCCAGCAGTCGGTCAGGGAACACAGATACGCAGTATTTT
.	TRBV19	TRBJ1-1	once	CASGNLGKTPGGYTEAFF	TGTGCCAGTGGCAATCTTGGCAAGACCCCGGGGGGATACACTGAAGCTTTCTTT